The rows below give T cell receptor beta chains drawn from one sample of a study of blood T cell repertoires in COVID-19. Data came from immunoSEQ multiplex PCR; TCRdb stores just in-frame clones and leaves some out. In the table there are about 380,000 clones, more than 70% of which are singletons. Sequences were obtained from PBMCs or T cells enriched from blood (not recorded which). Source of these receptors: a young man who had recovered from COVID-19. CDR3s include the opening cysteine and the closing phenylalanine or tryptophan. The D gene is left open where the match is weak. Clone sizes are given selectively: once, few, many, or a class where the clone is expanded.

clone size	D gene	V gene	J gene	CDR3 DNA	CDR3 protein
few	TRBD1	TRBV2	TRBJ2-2	TGTGCCAGCAGTGACCCCTCCAGGGGGACCGGGGAGCTGTTTTTT	CASSDPSRGTGELFF
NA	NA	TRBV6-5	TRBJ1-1	TGTGCCAGCAAAAACGAAGGGAGCAGCGACACTGAAGCTTTCTTT	CASKNEGSSDTEAFF
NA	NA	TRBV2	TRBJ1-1	TGTGCCAGCAGCCGGGACACCTTACCCATGTCGGAAGCTTTCTTT	CASSRDTLPMSEAFF
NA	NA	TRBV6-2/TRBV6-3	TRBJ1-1	TGTGCCAGCAGTTACAGTGAAGGGAGCTCGACTTTCTTT	CASSYSEGSSTFF
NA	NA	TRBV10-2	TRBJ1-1	TGCGCCAGCAGTGGGGCGGGGATGGGGCCGAACACTGAAGCTTTCTTT	CASSGAGMGPNTEAFF
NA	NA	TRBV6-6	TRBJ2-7	TGTGCCAGCAGTTACTCGAGGGCGTCCTACGAGCAGTACTTC	CASSYSRASYEQYF
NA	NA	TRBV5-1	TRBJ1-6	TGCGCCAGCAGCTCGGAGAGCTCCTATAATTCACCCCTCCACTTT	CASSSESSYNSPLHF
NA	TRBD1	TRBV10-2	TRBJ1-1	TGCGCCAGCAGTGAAGGGGGCGCGACTGAAGCTTTCTTT	CASSEGGATEAFF
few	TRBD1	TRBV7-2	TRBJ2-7	TGTGCCAGCAGCCCGGGACAGGATCACCCCTACGAGCAGTACTTC	CASSPGQDHPYEQYF
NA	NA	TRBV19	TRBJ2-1	TGTGCCAGTAGTCCGGGACTCCTCCGCAGCTCCTACAATGAGCAGTTCTTC	CASSPGLLRSSYNEQFF
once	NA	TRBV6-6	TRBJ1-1	TGTGCCAGCAGTTCACCTAAGGAGGGGACTGAAGCTTTCTTT	CASSSPKEGTEAFF
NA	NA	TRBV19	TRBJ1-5	TGTGCCAGTATTTCAGGATTCAATCAGCCCCAGCATTTT	CASISGFNQPQHF
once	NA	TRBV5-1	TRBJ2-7	TGCGCCAGCAGCTTGGTGTCGATGGACAAGCAGTACTTC	CASSLVSMDKQYF
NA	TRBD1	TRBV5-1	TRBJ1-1	TGCGCCAGCAGCTCAGCGGGACAGGGGGCGTCTGAAGCTTTCTTT	CASSSAGQGASEAFF
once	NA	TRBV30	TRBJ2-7	TGTGCCTGGAGTGCCAGCTACGAGCAGTACTTC	CAWSASYEQYF
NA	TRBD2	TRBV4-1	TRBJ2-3	TGCGCCAGCAGCCAAGTGGGAGGGTTCGGCACAGATACGCAGTATTTT	CASSQVGGFGTDTQYF